Presented here are 31 T cell receptor beta chains from one specimen sequenced in a study of cytomegalovirus exposure and HLA in healthy donors (TCRdb year 2017). The library was obtained by the immunoSEQ multiplex PCR assay. The multiplex PCR relied on a mix of 60 forward primers for TCR Vbeta segments and 13 reverse primers for TCR Jbeta segments. The clones in this table, taken by TCRdb from immuneACCESS, are in-frame only. Not every clone is retained; where verified, under half of the shortfall comes from an unresolved V gene, and the cause of the rest is unknown. Here the sample has about 98,000 clones; 75% to 80% occur a single time. Of the sample, 8.5% to 10% falls within the top ten clones. The material sequenced was PBMCs. These receptor sequences come from a male donor in good health and CMV-seropositive.

This chain links TRBV27 with TRBJ2-7, with TRBD2 matching 8 bases. V gave up 5 bases and J gave up 2 bases; unmatched junction bases: 11. Looked up from germline, CDR1 is MNHEY and CDR2 is SMNVEV (reference sequence). The CDR3 runs 16 residues. CDR3 nucleotides: TGTGCCAGCAGTAGACTGGGGGGCGGGGGGCCCTACGAGCAGTACTTC. This translates into CASSRLGGGGPYEQYF.

The chain couples TRBV28 to TRBJ1-2; D call uncertain. Germline V gene sequence: CDR1 MDHEN, CDR2 SYDVKM. The germline V and J ends were trimmed by 5 bases and 5 bases, with 12 bases remaining between them. The CDR3 has 13 amino acids. CDR3 in amino acids: CASSAPGLYGYTF. The CDR3 nucleotides are TGTGCCAGCAGTGCTCCGGGTCTATATGGCTACACCTTC.

The CDR3 DNA is TGTGCCACCAGCAGGAGGGAGGGAACAGATACGCAGTATTTT. It translates to CATSRREGTDTQYF. The chain has TRBV15 and TRBJ2-3, with 7 nucleotides matching TRBD2. CDR1 and CDR2 (germline): LNHNV, YYDKDF (reference sequence). The CDR3 is 14 amino acids. V was clipped by 3 bases and J by 3 bases; unmatched bases: 3.

The genes are TRBV27 and TRBJ2-1; 8 nucleotides align to TRBD2. The CDR3 is 16 residues long. Looked up from germline, CDR1 is MNHEY and CDR2 is SMNVEV (reference sequence). V lost 4 bases to trimming and J lost 7 bases; unmatched junction nucleotides: 12. The CDR3 DNA reads TGTGCCAGCAGTTACACCCCTGGAGCGGGAGTGAATGAGCAGTTCTTC. Amino acids: CASSYTPGAGVNEQFF.

This clone was recorded once. The chain recombines TRBV5-4 with TRBJ2-7; 16 positions agree with TRBD2. Germline V CDR1 and CDR2: SGHNT, YYREEE (reference sequence). Trimming cost V 4 bases and J 0 bases; bases outside gene matches: 10. The CDR3 loop spans 19 amino acids. This chain's CDR3 is CASSPGGGLAGGNSYEQYF. CDR3 bases: TGTGCCAGCAGCCCTGGGGGGGGACTAGCGGGAGGGAACTCCTACGAGCAGTACTTC.

This chain links TRBV4-2 with TRBJ1-2; TRBD1 agrees at 7 bases. CDR1 is LGHNA, CDR2 YNFKEQ, per germline. V lost 3 bases and J lost 8; bases outside the gene matches: 6. This CDR3 comprises 13 residues. The CDR3 nucleotides are TGTGCCAGCAGCCATTTAGACAGGGAAGGCTACACCTTC. Its translation is CASSHLDREGYTF.

The chain has TRBV7-6 and TRBJ2-1; a possible D gene is TRBD1 (6 bases). Trimming removed 5 bases at V and 9 bases at J, with 8 bases between. CDR3 length: 11 amino acids. Germline V gene data show CDR1 as SGHVS and CDR2 as FNYEAQ. The DNA for the CDR3 is TGTGCCAGCAGCCGACAGGTTGAGCAGTTCTTC. The encoded protein is CASSRQVEQFF.

This clone was detected once. The junction and the germline gene differ at one end; a read error may be behind it. The V gene is TRBV7-8, the J gene TRBJ2-6, with 7 bases lining up with TRBD2. The CDR3 is made up of 14 amino acids. From germline, CDR1 is SGHVS and CDR2 FQNEAQ. The CDR3 sequence: CASSAGVGANGLTF. The CDR3 bases are TGTGCCAGCAGCGCGGGAGTTGGGGCCAACGGCCTGACTTTC.

The chain has TRBV7-9 and TRBJ2-5; D perhaps matches TRBD2 (5 bases). V lost 3 bases to trimming and J lost 4 bases, with 9 bases between them. CDR1 is SEHNR and CDR2 is FQNEAQ in the germline V gene (reference sequence). The CDR3 extends over 13 amino acids. CDR3 DNA sequence: TGTGCCAGCAGCTTTCCCAGCGGAGAGACCCAGTACTTC. Translating it yields CASSFPSGETQYF.

This rearrangement joins TRBV28 to TRBJ2-5; a weak D match, TRBD1 (6 bases). Trimming removed 4 bases at V and 5 bases at J, with 32 bases between. Germline assignment: CDR1 MDHEN and CDR2 SYDVKM. The CDR3 has 20 amino acids. CDR3 coding DNA: TGTGCCAGCAGTTCCGACACCTCCCAGGGGACAAACTCAGGAGTCGAGACCCAGTACTTC. Translating it yields CASSSDTSQGTNSGVETQYF. The whole variable domain, remainder taken from reference TRBV28 and TRBJ2-5, is DVKVTQSSRYLVKRTGEKVFLECVQDMDHENMFWYRQDPGLGLRLIYFSYDVKMKEKGDIPEGYSVSREKKERFSLILESASTNQTSMYLCASSSDTSQGTNSGVETQYFGPGTRLLVL.

Comments on this clone: A read error may produce the germline difference seen at one junction end. The rearrangement uses TRBV7-9 and TRBJ2-5; 9 bases are shared with TRBD2. Germline V gene sequence: CDR1 SEHNR, CDR2 FQNEAQ (reference sequence). The CDR3 runs 16 residues. CDR3 sequence reads: CSSSRSPLAGGLTQYF. The CDR3 DNA reads TGTTCCAGCAGTCGAAGCCCTTTGGCGGGAGGGCTGACCCAGTACTTC.

With regard to this clone: Its ends do not fully match the called genes, so a read error is possible. V and J are TRBV10-1 and TRBJ2-7; weak D call: TRBD1 (6 bases). Per germline, CDR1 WNHNN and CDR2 SYGVQD (reference sequence). The CDR3 is 15 residues long. CDR3 protein: CASREWDKGMYEQYF. In DNA, the CDR3 is TGCGCCAGCAGAGAGTGGGACAAGGGCATGTACGAGCAGTACTTC.

This clone was seen a handful of times. V is TRBV6-5 and J is TRBJ1-3; 9 bases are a match to TRBD1. Germline assignment: CDR1 MNHEY and CDR2 SVGAGI. The junction had 0 bases not matched to a gene; V was cut back by 0 bases and J by 3 bases. The CDR3 has 15 amino acids. CDR3 bases: TGTGCCAGCAGTTACTCGGGACAGGGTGGAAACACCATATATTTT. Translation: CASSYSGQGGNTIYF.

This sequence joins TRBV29-1 and TRBJ2-3, with TRBD2 matching over 11 bases. The ends lost 5 bases at V and 2 bases at J; junction bases unmatched: 3. The CDR3 contains 14 residues. Germline-derived CDR1 and CDR2 are SQVTM and ANQGSEA. In DNA form, the CDR3 reads TGCAGCGTTCTAGCGGGAGGAATCACAGATACGCAGTATTTT. Translation: CSVLAGGITDTQYF.

The chain has TRBV5-1 and TRBJ2-1; D is unclear. Germline CDR1 reads SGHRS; CDR2 reads YFSETQ. V was pared by 5 bases and J by 8 bases, with 17 bases between. The CDR3 covers 14 residues. The CDR3 nucleotides are TGCGCCAGCAGGTCGTACAGACCTTTCGATGAGCAGTTCTTC. This codes for CASRSYRPFDEQFF.

The CDR3 DNA reads as TGTGCCAGTAGTAGGGCTGGGCTAGCGGGCACCGCCTCCTACAATGAGCAGTTCTTC. Protein sequence: CASSRAGLAGTASYNEQFF. V and J are TRBV19 and TRBJ2-1; the match to TRBD2 covers 8 bases. The CDR3 is 19 residues long. CDR1 and CDR2 (germline): LNHDA, SQIVND (reference sequence). V gave up 4 bases and J gave up 0 bases; unmatched junction bases: 14.

Comment on this clone: At the DNA level, this CDR3 is encoded by other sequences in the same sample as well. The chain couples TRBV6-6 to TRBJ2-7; tentative D call: TRBD2 (6 bases). Looked up from germline, CDR1 is MNHNY and CDR2 is SVGAGI (reference sequence). The CDR3 spans 16 residues. The V gene lost 0 bases and the J gene lost 0 bases, with 12 bases spanning the gap. Here the CDR3 reads CASSYSGGVSSYEQYF. CDR3 coding DNA: TGTGCCAGCAGTTACTCGGGCGGGGTGAGCTCCTACGAGCAGTACTTC.

This clone appeared once. The gene calls are TRBV15 and TRBJ1-4, with D uncertain. The CDR3 contains 14 residues. The germline V gene encodes CDR1 LNHNV and CDR2 YYDKDF (reference sequence). Trimming pared 2 bases from V and 6 bases from J, leaving 10 bases between. The DNA of the CDR3 is TGTGCCACCAGCAGAAAAACACTAGATGAAAAACTGTTTTTT. Its protein is CATSRKTLDEKLFF.

The chain recombines TRBV4-3 with TRBJ2-7; D perhaps matches TRBD1 (5 bases). Germline V gene lookup returns CDR1 LGHNA and CDR2 YSLEER. Trimming removed 1 base at V and 5 bases at J, with 18 bases between. CDR3 length equals 16 residues. DNA for the CDR3: TGCGCCAGCAGCCAAGGTCAGGACATCAGTGCCCACGAGCAGTACTTC. It translates to CASSQGQDISAHEQYF.

The rearrangement uses TRBV5-1 and TRBJ1-1; 8 nucleotides align to TRBD1. Germline V gene lookup returns CDR1 SGHRS and CDR2 YFSETQ. V was pared by 0 bases and J by 4 bases, with 5 bases of the junction left unmatched. The CDR3 has 15 residues. In nucleotides, the CDR3 is TGCGCCAGCAGCTTGGGGACAGGGAGGGTCACTGAAGCTTTCTTT. This codes for CASSLGTGRVTEAFF.

This chain uses TRBV19 with TRBJ1-5; 7 bases agree with TRBD1. The ends lost 7 bases at V and 4 bases at J; junction bases unmatched: 7. CDR1 and CDR2 (germline): LNHDA, SQIVND (reference sequence). The CDR3 covers 14 residues. The CDR3 loop reads CASTPGQKNQPQHF. The CDR3 DNA reads TGTGCCAGTACCCCGGGACAGAAGAATCAGCCCCAGCATTTT.

The rearrangement links TRBV5-8 to TRBJ2-3, with 8 nucleotides matching TRBD2. Trimming removed 3 bases from V and 10 bases from J; junction bases left unmatched: 10. This CDR3 is built from 14 residues. Looked up from germline, CDR1 is SGHTS and CDR2 is YDEGEE. The chain's CDR3 is CASSSRTSRAPQYF. The CDR3 bases are TGTGCCAGCAGCTCCCGGACTAGCCGGGCCCCGCAGTATTTT.

J is TRBJ2-1 and V is TRBV28; 11 bases match TRBD2. Germline V CDR1 and CDR2: MDHEN, SYDVKM. With 3 bases clipped from V and 0 bases from J, the junction kept 16 bases outside the gene matches. The CDR3 is 21 amino acids. The CDR3 spells CASSLGMTSGTVLSSYNEQFF. The CDR3 bases are TGTGCCAGCAGTTTGGGAATGACTAGCGGGACCGTTCTTAGCTCCTACAATGAGCAGTTCTTC.

In its sample, this clone was seen once. The chain couples TRBV4-3 to TRBJ2-6, with TRBD2 as a possible D gene (6 bases). From germline, CDR1 is LGHNA and CDR2 YSLEER. This CDR3 spans 16 amino acids. Trimming took 0 bases from V and 2 from J, leaving 8 bases between them. This chain's CDR3 is CASSQDRRAGANVLTF. The CDR3 DNA sequence: TGCGCCAGCAGCCAAGATCGGAGGGCTGGGGCCAACGTCCTGACTTTC.

V gene TRBV6-1 combines with J gene TRBJ2-7; 10 nucleotides agree with TRBD1. Germline-derived CDR1 and CDR2 are MNHNS and SASEGT. J gave up 2 bases and V 7 bases, and 8 bases lay outside the gene matches. The CDR3 covers 15 residues. The CDR3 sequence is CASIVRGQGPYEQYF. The CDR3, as DNA: TGTGCCAGCATCGTGAGGGGACAGGGGCCCTACGAGCAGTACTTC.

This clone has just a few counts. The CDR3 coding sequence is TGCGCCAGCAGCCAAAATTACAGGGGGGGAGAGACCCAGTACTTC. Translation gives CASSQNYRGGETQYF. The chain uses TRBV4-3 and TRBJ2-5, with D possibly matching TRBD1 (8 bases). This CDR3 comprises 15 residues. V lost 2 bases to trimming and J lost 4 bases, with 14 bases between them. Germline V gene lookup returns CDR1 LGHNA and CDR2 YSLEER.

The V call is TRBV19, the J call TRBJ1-3, with 10 positions matching TRBD1. CDR3 length: 18 residues. Germline V gene lookup returns CDR1 LNHDA and CDR2 SQIVND (reference sequence). With 4 bases clipped from V and 4 bases from J, the junction kept 13 bases outside the gene matches. The CDR3 loop reads CASSRGSSGTGVGNTIYF. The CDR3 DNA follows: TGTGCCAGTAGTAGGGGATCGTCCGGGACAGGGGTCGGAAACACCATATATTTT.

The chain recombines TRBV30 with TRBJ1-5; D call uncertain. Germline CDR1 GTSNPN, CDR2 SVGIG (reference sequence). The CDR3 consists of 14 residues. Deletions cut 2 bases from V and 5 bases from J, with 13 bases between. The chain's CDR3 is CAWSRSGLYQPQHF. DNA of the CDR3: TGTGCCTGGAGTCGGTCGGGATTGTATCAGCCCCAGCATTTT.

The chain has TRBV18 and TRBJ2-5; 8 bases match TRBD1. The CDR3 is 14 amino acids. From germline, CDR1 is KGHSH and CDR2 LQKENI. V lost 6 bases and J lost 0; bases outside the gene matches: 3. This CDR3 is CASSPGQDQETQYF. CDR3 sequence (DNA): TGTGCCAGCTCGCCGGGACAGGACCAAGAGACCCAGTACTTC. The full variable domain, completed using reference TRBV18 and TRBJ2-5, is NAGVMQNPRHLVRRRGQEARLRCSPMKGHSHVYWYRQLPEEGLKFMVYLQKENIIDESGMPKERFSAEFPKEGPSILRIQQVVRGDSAAYFCASSPGQDQETQYFGPGTRLLVL.

This clone was counted between two and nine times. This chain joins TRBV2 and TRBJ2-7; 10 bases match TRBD1. Trimming took 4 bases from V and 4 from J; bases not matched to a gene: 1. The CDR3 is made up of 13 amino acids. Germline V gene sequence: CDR1 SNHLY, CDR2 FYNNEI. In DNA form, the CDR3 reads TGTGCCAGCAGTGGGACAGGGGGGTACGAGCAGTACTTC. Its protein is CASSGTGGYEQYF.

The chain links TRBV29-1 to TRBJ1-1; 10 nucleotides align to TRBD1. CDR1 is SQVTM, CDR2 ANQGSEA, per germline. The CDR3 has 18 residues. The V segment lost 2 bases and the J segment 4 bases; nucleotides outside the gene matches: 16. CDR3 sequence: CSVETRTGQGVRGTEAFF. The CDR3 DNA reads TGCAGCGTTGAAACGAGAACAGGACAGGGGGTGCGGGGCACTGAAGCTTTCTTT.